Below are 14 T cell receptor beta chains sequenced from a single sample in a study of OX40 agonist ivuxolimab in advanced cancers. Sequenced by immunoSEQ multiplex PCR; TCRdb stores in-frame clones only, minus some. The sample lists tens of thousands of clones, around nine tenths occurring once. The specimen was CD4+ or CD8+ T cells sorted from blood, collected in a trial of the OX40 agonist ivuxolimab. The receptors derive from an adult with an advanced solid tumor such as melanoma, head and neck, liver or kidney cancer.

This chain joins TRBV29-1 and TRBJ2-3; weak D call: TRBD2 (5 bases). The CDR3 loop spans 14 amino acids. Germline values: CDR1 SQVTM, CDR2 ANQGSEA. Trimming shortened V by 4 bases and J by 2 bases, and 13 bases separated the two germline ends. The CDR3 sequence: CSVVEIRDTDTQYF. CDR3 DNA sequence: TGCAGCGTTGTCGAGATTCGGGACACAGATACGCAGTATTTT.

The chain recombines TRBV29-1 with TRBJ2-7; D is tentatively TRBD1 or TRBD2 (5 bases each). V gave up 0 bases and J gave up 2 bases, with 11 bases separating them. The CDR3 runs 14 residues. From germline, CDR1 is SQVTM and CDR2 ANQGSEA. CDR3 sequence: CSVEDSRGTYEQYF. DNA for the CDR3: TGCAGCGTTGAAGATTCGAGGGGAACCTACGAGCAGTACTTC.

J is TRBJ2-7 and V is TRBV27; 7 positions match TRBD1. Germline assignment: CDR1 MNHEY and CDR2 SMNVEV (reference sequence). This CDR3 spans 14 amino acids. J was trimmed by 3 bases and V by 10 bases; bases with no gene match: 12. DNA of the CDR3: TGTGCCACCAGGGACAGAGGCTCTTTCTACGAGCAGTACTTC. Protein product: CATRDRGSFYEQYF.

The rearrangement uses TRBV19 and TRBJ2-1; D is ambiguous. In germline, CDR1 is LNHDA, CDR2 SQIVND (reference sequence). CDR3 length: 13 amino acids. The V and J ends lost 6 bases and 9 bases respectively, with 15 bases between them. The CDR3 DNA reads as TGTGCCAGTAGCCTCCTGACATTATCTGAGCAGTTCTTC. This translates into CASSLLTLSEQFF.

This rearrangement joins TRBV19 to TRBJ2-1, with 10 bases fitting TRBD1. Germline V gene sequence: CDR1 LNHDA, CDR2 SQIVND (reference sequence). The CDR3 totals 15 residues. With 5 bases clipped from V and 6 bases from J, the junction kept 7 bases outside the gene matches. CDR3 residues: CASSLTGTGVNEQFF. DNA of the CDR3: TGTGCCAGTAGTCTTACCGGGACAGGGGTCAATGAGCAGTTCTTC. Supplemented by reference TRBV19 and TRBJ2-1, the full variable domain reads DGGITQSPKYLFRKEGQNVTLSCEQNLNHDAMYWYRQDPGQGLRLIYYSQIVNDFQKGDIAEGYSVSREKKESFPLTVTSAQKNPTAFYLCASSLTGTGVNEQFFGPGTRLTVL.

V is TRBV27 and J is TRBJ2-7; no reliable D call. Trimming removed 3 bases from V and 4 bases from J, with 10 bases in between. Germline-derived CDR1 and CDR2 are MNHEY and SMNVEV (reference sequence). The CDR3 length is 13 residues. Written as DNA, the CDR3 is TGTGCCAGCAGTTTGGGGTCTGGATACGAGCAGTACTTC. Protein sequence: CASSLGSGYEQYF.

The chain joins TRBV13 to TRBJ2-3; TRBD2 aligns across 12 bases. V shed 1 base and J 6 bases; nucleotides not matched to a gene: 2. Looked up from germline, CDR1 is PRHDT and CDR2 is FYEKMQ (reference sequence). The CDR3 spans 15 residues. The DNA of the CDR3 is TGTGCCAGCAGCTTAGCTAGCGGGAGGGCCGATACGCAGTATTTT. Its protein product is CASSLASGRADTQYF.

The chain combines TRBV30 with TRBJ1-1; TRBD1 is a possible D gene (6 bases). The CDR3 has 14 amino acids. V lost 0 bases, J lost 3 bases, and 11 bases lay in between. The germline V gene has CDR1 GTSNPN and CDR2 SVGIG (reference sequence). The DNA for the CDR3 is TGTGCCTGGAGTGTTTGGGGGCAGGACACTGAAGCTTTCTTT. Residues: CAWSVWGQDTEAFF.

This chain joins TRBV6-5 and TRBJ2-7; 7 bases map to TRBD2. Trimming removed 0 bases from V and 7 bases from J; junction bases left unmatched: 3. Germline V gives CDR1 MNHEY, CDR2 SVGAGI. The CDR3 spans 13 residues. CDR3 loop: CASSYSRGGEQYF. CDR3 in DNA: TGTGCCAGCAGTTACTCGCGCGGGGGAGAGCAGTACTTC.

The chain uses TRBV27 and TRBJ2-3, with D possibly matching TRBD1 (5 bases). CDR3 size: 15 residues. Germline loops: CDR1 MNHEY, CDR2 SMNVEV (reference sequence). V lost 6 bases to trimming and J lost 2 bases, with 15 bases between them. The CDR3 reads CASRLLSGATDTQYF. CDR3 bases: TGTGCCAGCAGGCTCCTAAGTGGGGCCACAGATACGCAGTATTTT.

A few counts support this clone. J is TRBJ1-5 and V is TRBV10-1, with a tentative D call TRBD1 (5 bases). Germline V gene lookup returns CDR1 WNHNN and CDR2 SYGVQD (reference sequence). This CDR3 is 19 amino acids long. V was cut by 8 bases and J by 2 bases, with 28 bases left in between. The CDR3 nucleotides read TGCGCCAGCCCGGGCGGGGCAACGAATCTGGGTTCGGGCAATCAGCCCCAGCATTTT. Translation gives CASPGGATNLGSGNQPQHF.

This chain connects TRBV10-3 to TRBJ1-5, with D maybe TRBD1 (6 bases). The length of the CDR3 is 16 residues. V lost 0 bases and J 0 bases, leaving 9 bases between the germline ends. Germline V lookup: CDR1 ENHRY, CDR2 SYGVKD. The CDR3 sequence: CAISESLQGSNQPQHF. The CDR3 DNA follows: TGTGCCATCAGTGAGTCTTTACAGGGTAGCAATCAGCCCCAGCATTTT.

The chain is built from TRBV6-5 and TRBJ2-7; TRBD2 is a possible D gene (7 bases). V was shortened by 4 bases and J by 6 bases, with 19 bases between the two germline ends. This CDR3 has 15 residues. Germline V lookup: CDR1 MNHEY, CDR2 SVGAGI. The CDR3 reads CASSWIRGAPLEQYF. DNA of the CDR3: TGTGCCAGCAGTTGGATACGGGGGGCCCCCCTCGAGCAGTACTTC.

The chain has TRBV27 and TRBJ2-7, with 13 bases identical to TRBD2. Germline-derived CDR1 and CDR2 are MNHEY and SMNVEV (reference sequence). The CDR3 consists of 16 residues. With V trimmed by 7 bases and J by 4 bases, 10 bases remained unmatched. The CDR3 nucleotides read TGTGCCAGCAACCCGGGACTAGCGGGATCTCTTTACGAGCAGTACTTC. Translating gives CASNPGLAGSLYEQYF.